The next 15 T cell receptor beta chains were all read from a single sample in a study of regulatory T cells in long-lasting Graves disease. According to the study, TCR beta libraries were built with iRepertoire HTBI primers and CDR3-region Arm-PCR. TCRdb re-derived calls from the multiplex PCR reads in MiXCR, one entry per CDR3 protein. The data contain about 540,000 distinct CDR3 sequences, roughly 13% of them seen just once; the ten biggest clones take up roughly 10%. Time point here: newly diagnosed GD, antithyroid drugs for less than 3 months. Preparation of the TCR library used RNA extracted from PBMCs. The same data also contributed to another study, on T cells in Graves' hyperthyroidism and ophthalmopathy.

The source was peripheral blood mononuclear cells (PBMCs), collected at new diagnosis, from a patient treated with antithyroid drugs. The receptor set was obtained from a man younger than 40 with Graves disease.

This clonotype showed up just a few times. This chain uses TRBV6-1 with TRBJ1-3; D unresolved. Germline loops: CDR1 MNHNS, CDR2 SASEGT. Between the trimmed V and J ends, which lost 6 bases and 1 base, there was a span of 10 bases. The CDR3 extends over 14 amino acids. The DNA for the CDR3 is TGTGCCAGCAGGGGGAGGACGTCTGGAAACACCATATATTTT. Its protein is CASRGRTSGNTIYF.

This clonotype was observed at least ten times. The chain employs TRBV30 and TRBJ2-3; possible D gene TRBD2, 6 bases. Trimming left V 4 bases short and J 2 bases short, with 13 bases between. The V gene's germline CDR1 is GTSNPN and CDR2 SVGIG (reference sequence). The CDR3 contains 14 residues. DNA for the CDR3: TGTGCCTGGACCAAGGGACTTCCCACAGATACGCAGTATTTT. Its translation: CAWTKGLPTDTQYF. The full variable domain, its missing parts supplied by reference TRBV30 and TRBJ2-3, is SQTIHQWPATLVQPVGSPLSLECTVEGTSNPNLYWYRQAAGRGLQLLFYSVGIGQISSEVPQNLSASRPQDRQFILSSKKLLLSDSGFYLCAWTKGLPTDTQYFGPGTRLTVL.

This clonotype showed up just a few times. This chain connects TRBV18 to TRBJ2-7; the D call may be TRBD1 or TRBD2 (6 bases each). Per germline, CDR1 KGHSH and CDR2 LQKENI. Trimming removed 3 bases at V and 4 bases at J, with 10 bases between. CDR3 length: 13 amino acids. The CDR3 reads CASSPGGQYEQYF. DNA of the CDR3: TGTGCCAGCTCACCCGGGGGCCAATACGAGCAGTACTTC.

Concerning this clonotype itself: A much larger clone lies one base from this, so it may be a read error. The chain joins TRBV7-6 to TRBJ1-1; D possibly corresponds to TRBD1 (5 bases). Germline-derived CDR1 and CDR2 are SGHVS and FNYEAQ. CDR3 length: 13 amino acids. The CDR3 nucleotides are TGTGTCAGCAGCTCCGCGGGGGACACTGAAGCTTTCTTT. Protein product: CVSSSAGDTEAFF.

This clonotype was seen more than once but under ten times. This chain joins TRBV10-3 and TRBJ2-1; 8 nucleotides line up with TRBD1. Germline V gene lookup returns CDR1 ENHRY and CDR2 SYGVKD. This CDR3 region has 14 residues. V lost 7 bases, J lost 9 bases, and 11 bases stayed unmatched. The CDR3 is CAIKTSAGGVEQFF. The CDR3 coding sequence is TGTGCCATCAAGACCTCTGCAGGGGGCGTTGAGCAGTTCTTC.

This clonotype has ten or more counts. This chain uses TRBV11-3 with TRBJ2-1; D is ambiguous. V dropped 2 bases and J dropped 10 bases, with 12 bases sitting between them. CDR1 SGHNT and CDR2 YENEEA come from the germline V gene. CDR3 length: 13 amino acids. The CDR3 DNA reads as TGTGCCAGCAGCTTAAGTTGGGTGGCGGAGCAGTTCTTC. Protein sequence: CASSLSWVAEQFF. The whole variable domain, filled in from reference TRBV11-3 and TRBJ2-1, reads EAGVVQSPRYKIIEKKQPVAFWCNPISGHNTLYWYLQNLGQGPELLIRYENEEAVDDSQLPKDRFSAERLKGVDSTLKIQPAELGDSAVYLCASSLSWVAEQFFGPGTRLTVL.

This clonotype was counted ten times or more. V and J are TRBV19 and TRBJ2-5; no reliable D call. The V end lost 4 bases, the J end lost 5 bases, and 11 bases lay between the germline ends. Germline CDR1 LNHDA, CDR2 SQIVND (reference sequence). CDR3 length: 13 residues. The chain's CDR3 is CASSTATFETQYF. DNA of the CDR3: TGTGCCAGTAGTACAGCGACTTTCGAGACCCAGTACTTC.

Ten or more counts support this clonotype. The genes are TRBV6-5 and TRBJ2-7; D unclear. Looked up from germline, CDR1 is MNHEY and CDR2 is SVGAGI. The CDR3 covers 16 residues. V shed 2 bases and J shed 1 base, with 15 bases lying between them. The CDR3 here is CASSYVVSRGSYEQYF. The CDR3 DNA is TGTGCCAGCAGTTACGTTGTCTCCCGCGGTTCCTACGAGCAGTACTTC.

This clonotype occurred many times. V and J are TRBV20-1 and TRBJ2-1, with D unclear. Germline V lookup: CDR1 DFQATT, CDR2 SNEGSKA (reference sequence). The CDR3 sequence is 8 residues long. With 5 bases removed from V and 9 bases from J, the gap between germline ends came to 2 bases. DNA for the CDR3: TGCAGTGCTGGTGAGCAGTTCTTC. It encodes CSAGEQFF.

This clonotype was observed many times. V is TRBV27 and J is TRBJ2-1; D unresolved. Germline lookup yields CDR1 MNHEY and CDR2 SMNVEV (reference sequence). The CDR3 totals 15 residues. Between the trimmed V and J ends, which lost 3 bases and 0 bases, there was a span of 9 bases. CDR3 residues: CASSFYASSYNEQFF. CDR3 in DNA: TGTGCCAGCAGTTTCTATGCGAGCTCCTACAATGAGCAGTTCTTC.

The chain recombines TRBV18 with TRBJ2-6, with D possibly matching TRBD2 (6 bases). The CDR3 totals 15 residues. V lost 3 bases and J 2 bases, leaving 8 bases between the germline ends. The germline V gene encodes CDR1 KGHSH and CDR2 LQKENI. The CDR3 sequence: CASSPWRAGANVLTF. In DNA form, the CDR3 reads TGTGCCAGCTCACCGTGGAGGGCTGGGGCCAACGTCCTGACTTTC.

This clonotype was counted many times. The V call is TRBV9, the J call TRBJ1-2; D unresolved. CDR3 length: 15 amino acids. Germline loops: CDR1 SGDLS, CDR2 YYNGEE. Trimming shortened V by 0 bases and J by 3 bases, and 12 bases separated the two germline ends. CDR3 in amino acids: CASSVVKGIDYGYTF. The CDR3 nucleotides are TGTGCCAGCAGCGTAGTAAAGGGAATAGACTATGGCTACACCTTC.

This clonotype was seen a single time. The chain has TRBV10-2 and TRBJ2-3, with 7 nucleotides matching TRBD2. Germline lookup yields CDR1 WSHSY and CDR2 SAAADI. This CDR3 has 17 residues. With 0 bases clipped from V and 5 bases from J, the junction kept 11 bases outside the gene matches. The CDR3 protein is CASSESFGGRLLDTQYF. The CDR3 coding sequence is TGCGCCAGCAGTGAGTCGTTTGGCGGGAGATTGTTAGATACGCAGTATTTT.

This chain connects TRBV7-9 to TRBJ1-5; no clear D gene. Trimming removed 1 base from V and 9 bases from J, with 10 bases in between. The CDR3 sequence is 13 residues long. Germline CDR1 and CDR2: SEHNR and FQNEAQ (reference sequence). The CDR3 spells CASSLDNAGPQHF. For the CDR3, the DNA is TGTGCCAGCAGCTTAGATAACGCTGGGCCCCAGCATTTT.

This clonotype was recorded at least ten times. DNA of the CDR3: TGTGCCAGCAGGGGGGAGGGCGCAGTCTATGGCTACACCTTC. This sequence encodes CASRGEGAVYGYTF. The V call is TRBV2, the J call TRBJ1-2; tentative D call: TRBD1 (5 bases). CDR1 SNHLY and CDR2 FYNNEI come from the germline V gene. This CDR3 contains 14 residues. V was clipped by 6 bases and J by 4 bases, with 15 bases between them.